A single T cell receptor beta chain is shown here with its context. Only a few counts were recorded for this clone. It lacks a known antigen. It has no much larger one-base neighbor in the sample; base qualities were not kept. V trim: 3 bases; J trim: 4 bases; unmatched bases: 6. The germline V gene yields KGHSH for CDR1 and LQKENI for CDR2. The CDR3, cysteine through phenylalanine, is 14 amino acids long. The only DNA kept is the CDR3, 42 bases in frame from the first base. The data originate from a study of cytomegalovirus exposure and HLA in healthy donors (dated by TCRdb to the late 2010s). About the full investigation: In an earlier analysis of under 600 of the donors, around 300 Gb of sequence data and 95 million to 130 million unique TCR beta sequences from approximately 180 million T cells were reported. The study aimed to test whether cataloging public T cell receptors could reveal signatures of past pathogen exposure. A separate validation cohort of 100 to 150 different subjects was used in addition to the roughly 640-subject first cohort. Roughly 5 DR-DQ haplotypes were treated as single units for association and clustering because of strong linkage in the cohort. Class I and class II HLA loci were covered by the typing at four-digit resolution. Every discovery cohort repertoire had been produced on one sequencing platform. To decide whether each TCR beta V gene segment behaved as functional or pseudogenic, an earlier analysis of approximately 620 of the donors relied on high-throughput TCR beta sequencing. Of the roughly 400 genotyped donors, 65% to 90% fell in the genetic ancestry cluster associated with self-reported Caucasian donors. The study used immunosequencing to profile the T cell repertoires of about 670 subjects and linked those repertoires to cytomegalovirus serostatus. Rather than drawing on any new phenotypic data, the later analysis identified candidate immune exposures from TCR beta sequences and the way those sequences occurred across donors. Roughly 310 gigabases of sequencing data and roughly 90 million unique TCR sequences were included in an early release covering several hundred HLA-typed donors. Typing coverage differed by locus: A, B, C, DRB1 and DQB1 were typed in about 620-630 donors, DQA1 in about 500, DPA1 in 600 to 610, and DPB1 in 472. To predict cytomegalovirus infection status, the study combined high-throughput TCR immunosequencing, statistical association of individual TCRs with disease status, and machine learning. In a later analysis, previously published TCR beta repertoires from several hundred donors were re-analyzed and high-resolution HLA genotyping was added so that TCR occurrence patterns could be studied. Donor age, sex, ethnicity and CMV serostatus were compiled together with the repertoire data. In a later genetic analysis, genome-wide SNP genotypes for about three fifths of the 666 donors were used, and that subset was treated as a discovery cohort. Across about 380 genotyped donors of the cohort, an average of about 240,000 unique TCR beta nucleotide sequences per donor were sequenced, and roughly 18% of those sequences were non-productive. The study at large found these results: In vitro tests confirmed that three of the cytomegalovirus-associated TCR beta chains recognize cytomegalovirus antigens. Some IMGT-functional V segments, including TRBV6-2 and TRBV6-3, could not be distinguished by the 87-base-pair reads and were therefore excluded. When HLA alleles, especially DR and DQ, strongly co-occurred, attributing TCR associations to individual alleles was difficult. A further reported finding was that TCR beta sequences accurately predicted the HLA-A and HLA-B alleles for most subjects in the first cohort. According to a later analysis, most CMV-associated TCR beta chains appeared to be HLA-restricted, and the HLA associations seemed to be driven largely by CMV exposure. According to a later analysis, TCR association rates differed among HLA loci, with DRB1 alleles showing the most associated TCRs and HLA-C alleles showing the fewest. A total of roughly 160 TCR beta chains were listed by the study as associated with cytomegalovirus. Because counts were too low, around 17 rarely observed V segments, including chromosome 9 orphons, were left out of the earlier analysis of a few hundred of the donors. In an earlier analysis of 587 of the donors, most TCR beta V segments appeared in productive rearrangements about 87% or about 30% of the time, broadly matching IMGT annotations. Linkage disequilibrium might explain the correlated functional status among segregating V segments, but an unknown experimental factor could not be ruled out. In both the original and validation cohorts, the classifier was reported to diagnose cytomegalovirus status with high specificity and sensitivity. HLA typing was unavailable for some donors at each locus, so association tests used only the typed subset. Most TCR sequences were observed very rarely across donors, whereas some public TCRs were present in many individuals. V-gene and J-gene trimming of TCR beta chains was associated with a missense DCLRE1C variant in a later genetic analysis, and the association was replicated in an independent cohort. In a later analysis, several top co-occurrence clusters were reported to appear linked to parvovirus B19, influenza, CMV and Epstein-Barr virus. Compared with equally common non-associated chains, HLA-associated TCR beta chains in a later analysis were more clonally expanded and had lower generation probabilities. A cluster of highly shared sequence variants was judged likely to be a technical artifact of the sequencing pipeline. Only TCR beta chains were sequenced in this cohort, and the absence of alpha or paired-chain data limited detectable features. In a later analysis, around 17,000 TCR beta sequences were associated with specific HLA alleles at a false discovery rate of 0.05. A later genetic analysis reported fewer N-insertions in productive TCRs among donors in an Asian-associated ancestry cluster than the approximately 670-donor mean. It was suggested by the authors that the approach could potentially be generalized to other disease states and immunological phenotypes. Immune exposure information for the cohort was limited to CMV serostatus. The presence/absence analyses assumed that sequencing depth was roughly uniform across donors, and that assumption may not be true.

In total, 666 healthy bone marrow donors made up the cohort. Cohort members were all nominally healthy when sampled, although unrecorded immune exposures were likely present. The donor tested CMV seronegative and was one of the 352 seronegative cohort members. Every donor gave a peripheral blood sample, and the peripheral blood mononuclear cells from that sample were used for TCR beta sequencing. The Qiagen DNeasy Blood Extraction Kit was used to extract genomic DNA from the blood cell samples. Library construction relied on the immunoSEQ multiplex PCR assay. The multiplex PCR relied on a mix of 60 forward primers for TCR Vbeta segments and 13 reverse primers for TCR Jbeta segments. The CDR3 region of rearranged TCR beta genes was amplified from genomic DNA with a multiplex PCR assay. Amplified TCR beta libraries were sequenced as 87-base-pair reads on the Illumina HiSeq System. The paper's data handling went like this. Across the roughly 600 repertoires, a later analysis counted approximately 75 million unique TCR beta chains, about 10 million of which were shared by at least two donors. Raw reads were error-corrected and collapsed into unique sequences by a nearest-neighbor algorithm in which closely related sequences were merged to remove PCR and sequencing errors. Alignment of CDR3 sequences to IMGT reference sequences was used to assign V, D and J gene segments. For a sequence to be retained, a match of at least six nucleotides to both a V gene segment and a J gene segment was required. Rearrangements were called productive when the CDR3 lacked stop codons and stayed in frame with V and J; all others were non-productive. Following IMGT convention, CDR3 was defined as the stretch from the second conserved V-encoded cysteine to the conserved J-encoded phenylalanine. In an earlier analysis of around 570 of the donors, sequences lacking an unambiguous match to a single V gene segment were excluded. In an earlier analysis of almost 600 of the donors, a V segment was called functional when productive rearrangements were above 56.7%, and segregating when the standard deviation between donors exceeded 5%. A statistical classification framework was built to diagnose cytomegalovirus status from the catalog of TCR beta chain sequences. In a later analysis, TCR nucleotide sequences were compared against IMGT/GENE-DB human TR gene sequences so that V and J genes could be assigned. The TCRdist pipeline was used in a later analysis to assign CDR3 sequences and most-parsimonious VDJ recombination scenarios. A later analysis defined each TCR beta chain by its CDR3 amino acid sequence plus V-gene family, and excluded reads lacking a unique V-gene family. In a later analysis, approximately 590 highly shared, low-generation-probability nucleotide sequences were removed to address suspected cross-contamination and a sequencing artifact. In a later analysis, a clonal expansion index for each public chain was calculated from normalized within-repertoire ranks of inferred template counts. Generation probabilities in a later analysis came from a VDJ recombination model fitted to out-of-frame rearrangements, and those results were checked against IGoR. In a later analysis, hypergeometric tests were used to score TCR-TCR, TCR-HLA and TCR-CMV co-occurrence, with a repertoire-size bias correction applied to TCR pairs. In a later analysis, false discovery rates were estimated by permuting HLA or CMV assignments 20 times. A later analysis grouped co-occurring TCRs with DBSCAN, adding TCRdist sequence similarity when clustering within HLA-allele-positive subsets. Repertoires with fewer than 30,000 or more than 120,000 public chains were left out of co-occurrence clustering, as were several repertoires with anomalous nucleotide sharing. The clones in this table, taken by TCRdb from immuneACCESS, are in-frame only. Not every clone is retained; where verified, under half of the shortfall comes from an unresolved V gene, and the cause of the rest is unknown. V, J and clone size are those of that table, while D and trimming were read from the DNA. A total of about 130,000 clones appear in this sample, approximately 71% of them only once. 3.3% of the sample goes to the ten largest clones.

This receptor was obtained from a woman aged 50 to 60 in good health and CMV-seronegative. In this chain, TRBV18 is recombined with TRBJ2-7; 7 middle bases align to TRBD2. The specimen was PBMCs. The CDR3 sequence is CASSPGTSVYEQYF. The DNA sequence is given as TGTGCCAGCTCACCGGGAACTAGCGTTTACGAGCAGTACTTC.